These 31 T cell receptor beta chains came from one sample sequenced in a study of regulatory T cells in long-lasting Graves disease. Both iRepertoire HTBI primers and Arm-PCR of CDR3 regions were used to build the TCR beta libraries. TCRdb reprocessed the multiplex PCR reads via MiXCR and lists one record per CDR3 protein. The sample records roughly 500,000 distinct CDR3 sequences, 14% being singletons. As for time point: newly diagnosed GD, antithyroid drugs for less than 3 months. Extracted PBMC RNA gave rise to the TCR library. The same data also contributed to another study, on T cells in Graves' hyperthyroidism and ophthalmopathy.

The sample here was peripheral blood mononuclear cells (PBMCs), taken at new diagnosis, from a patient treated with antithyroid drugs. The origin of the receptors is a woman between 45 and 60 years old with Graves disease.

This clonotype was found many times. The gene calls are TRBV6-2 or TRBV6-3 and TRBJ2-3; 8 nucleotides line up with TRBD2. The CDR3 spans 14 residues. CDR1 and CDR2 from the germline V gene are MNHEY and SVGEGT. The V segment lost 5 bases and the J segment 4 bases; nucleotides outside the gene matches: 5. This chain's CDR3 is CASSSGSNADTQYF. The CDR3 region has the DNA TGTGCCAGCAGTAGCGGGAGTAATGCAGATACGCAGTATTTT.

This clonotype was detected many times. V and J are TRBV7-3 and TRBJ2-3; the match to TRBD2 covers 9 bases. The CDR3 length is 18 residues. V was pared by 3 bases and J by 2 bases, with 12 bases of the junction left unmatched. Germline CDR1 reads SGHTA; CDR2 reads FQGTGA. The DNA for the CDR3 is TGTGCCAGCAGCTTCACCCGATTGAGCGGGAGGAACACAGATACGCAGTATTTT. It translates to CASSFTRLSGRNTDTQYF.

Concerning this clonotype: A much larger clone lies one base from this, so it may be a read error. The chain couples TRBV28 to TRBJ1-1; a possible D gene is TRBD1 (5 bases). The germline V gene has CDR1 MDHEN and CDR2 SYDVKM. The CDR3 contains 16 residues. V shed 1 base and J shed 3 bases, with 15 bases lying between them. The CDR3, as DNA: TGTGCCAGCAGTTTATCCCGCGGACACCTGGACACTGAAGCTTTCTTT. Its protein is CASSLSRGHLDTEAFF.

This clonotype was seen a handful of times. V usage is TRBV9 and J usage is TRBJ2-1; D is unresolved. V lost 5 bases to trimming and J lost 10 bases, with 13 bases between them. Per the germline V gene, CDR1 is SGDLS and CDR2 is YYNGEE. The CDR3 loop spans 12 amino acids. The chain's CDR3 is CASSRPSMEQFF. CDR3 DNA sequence: TGTGCCAGCAGTCGGCCTTCAATGGAGCAGTTCTTC.

In regard to this clonotype: This likely reflects a read error, since a far larger clone is one base away. This chain connects TRBV5-5 to TRBJ1-1; D call uncertain. The CDR3 consists of 14 residues. Germline assignment: CDR1 SGHKS and CDR2 YYEKEE (reference sequence). The CDR3 DNA reads TGCGCCAGCGGCTTGGCCGAAACAAACACTGAAGCTTTCTTT. Amino acids: CASGLAETNTEAFF.

This clonotype was seen a few times. This chain connects TRBV4-1 to TRBJ1-2, with TRBD1 matching 7 bases. The junction had 6 bases not matched to a gene; V was cut back by 1 base and J by 4 bases. The CDR3 spans 15 residues. Germline CDR1 is MGHRA and CDR2 is YSYEKL. The CDR3 nucleotides read TGCGCCAGCAGCCAAGCCACAGGGGCTCTCTATGGCTACACCTTC. This encodes CASSQATGALYGYTF.

Ten or more counts support this clonotype. This chain connects TRBV2 to TRBJ2-1; no clear D. The V gene lost 3 bases and the J gene lost 4 bases, with 7 bases spanning the gap. Germline assignment: CDR1 SNHLY and CDR2 FYNNEI. The CDR3 runs to 13 residues. The CDR3 spells CASSEALYNEQFF. CDR3 coding DNA: TGTGCCAGCAGTGAGGCCTTATACAATGAGCAGTTCTTC.

This rearrangement joins TRBV7-3 to TRBJ2-2; unclear D gene. The CDR3 covers 14 residues. V gave up 2 bases and J gave up 1 base, with 5 bases separating them. Germline CDR1 reads SGHTA; CDR2 reads FQGTGA. The CDR3 region is CASSLDGNTGELFF. In DNA form, the CDR3 reads TGTGCCAGCAGCTTAGACGGGAACACCGGGGAGCTGTTTTTT.

This clonotype turned up a few times. The rearrangement uses TRBV5-6 and TRBJ2-1; 12 bases fit TRBD2. CDR3 length equals 16 residues. CDR1 SGHDT and CDR2 YYEEEE come from the germline V gene. V was pared by 3 bases and J by 3 bases, with 4 bases of the junction left unmatched. The CDR3 is CASSYRTSGNYNEQFF. In DNA, the CDR3 is TGTGCCAGCAGCTACCGGACTAGCGGGAACTACAATGAGCAGTTCTTC.

This clonotype was counted many times. The gene calls are TRBV27 and TRBJ2-2; 7 bases agree with TRBD2. The V gene end was trimmed by 6 bases and the J gene end by 4 bases; junction bases not matched to a gene: 5. CDR1 and CDR2 from the germline V gene are MNHEY and SMNVEV (reference sequence). The length of the CDR3 is 14 residues. The CDR3 DNA follows: TGTGCCAGCAGGAGCGGGATTTTCACCGGGGAGCTGTTTTTT. Protein sequence: CASRSGIFTGELFF.

The table lists this clonotype with many counts. The J gene is TRBJ2-1, the V gene TRBV14; TRBD2 is a possible D gene (6 bases). CDR3 size: 15 residues. The V gene's germline CDR1 is SGHDN and CDR2 FVKESK. V lost 3 bases, J lost 7 bases, and 16 bases lay in between. CDR3 in DNA: TGTGCCAGCAGCCACCTGGGGGGAATTCGGAATGAGCAGTTCTTC. It encodes CASSHLGGIRNEQFF.

At least ten counts were recorded for this clonotype. This chain joins TRBV5-1 and TRBJ2-3; D perhaps matches TRBD2 (6 bases). CDR1 SGHRS and CDR2 YFSETQ come from the germline V gene. CDR3 length: 16 amino acids. Trimming took off 0 bases at V and 0 bases at J, with 11 bases between the two ends. DNA for the CDR3: TGCGCCAGCAGCTTGGGTGCGGGGACTAGCACAGATACGCAGTATTTT. Translated: CASSLGAGTSTDTQYF.

This clonotype appeared once. The chain carries TRBV27 and TRBJ2-7, with no clear D. This CDR3 is 13 amino acids long. V was cut by 6 bases and J by 0 bases, with 9 bases left in between. The V gene's germline CDR1 is MNHEY and CDR2 SMNVEV (reference sequence). The CDR3 spells CASRYRSSYEQYF. The CDR3 region has the DNA TGTGCCAGCAGATATCGAAGCTCCTACGAGCAGTACTTC.

As to this clonotype: This clone may be a read error of a much larger clone one base away. The genes are TRBV11-3 and TRBJ1-4; D call uncertain. Per germline, CDR1 SGHNT and CDR2 YENEEA. The CDR3 has 12 residues. Here the CDR3 reads CVSSDGDEKLFF. The CDR3 DNA reads TGTGTCAGCAGCGACGGTGATGAAAAACTGTTTTTT.

This clonotype was detected many times. This chain joins TRBV25-1 and TRBJ2-1, with D perhaps being TRBD1 or TRBD2 (5 bases each). CDR3 length equals 17 residues. Trimming pared 1 base from V and 2 bases from J, leaving 15 bases between. CDR1 and CDR2 (germline): MGHDK, SYGVNS. The CDR3 nucleotides read TGTGCCAGCAGTGAATCCGGGGACGTCTGGACCTACAATGAGCAGTTCTTC. This codes for CASSESGDVWTYNEQFF.

The sample holds many counts of this clonotype. The chain couples TRBV2 to TRBJ2-5; D call uncertain. V lost 8 bases and J 2 bases, leaving 6 bases between the germline ends. Germline V gene data show CDR1 as SNHLY and CDR2 as FYNNEI. The CDR3 is made up of 11 amino acids. For the CDR3, the DNA is TGTGCCAGCGACCAACAAGAGACCCAGTACTTC. Translating it yields CASDQQETQYF.

In this sample, this clonotype turned up many times. The chain employs TRBV27 and TRBJ1-2; 8 nucleotides align to TRBD1. The J segment lost 3 bases and the V segment lost 6 bases, leaving 6 bases of the junction unmatched. Germline-derived CDR1 and CDR2 are MNHEY and SMNVEV (reference sequence). The CDR3 consists of 14 residues. CDR3 in amino acids: CASSPDRADYGYTF. CDR3 DNA sequence: TGTGCCAGCAGCCCGGACAGGGCTGACTATGGCTACACCTTC.

As for this clonotype: A much more abundant neighbour one base away suggests this may be a read error. The genes are TRBV30 and TRBJ1-5, with a weak D call TRBD1 (5 bases). The last part of the DNA fits TRBJ2-3 better; the J call may be wrong. CDR1 GTSNPN and CDR2 SVGIG come from the germline V gene (reference sequence). This CDR3 has 15 amino acids. The CDR3 loop reads CAWSGALRGSQPQYF. The CDR3 region has the DNA TGTGCCTGGAGTGGGGCTCTAAGGGGTAGCCAGCCCCAGTATTTT.

This clonotype was counted many times. The chain combines TRBV7-9 with TRBJ2-7; no firm D call. This CDR3 has 14 residues. Germline CDR1 and CDR2: SEHNR and FQNEAQ (reference sequence). V lost 1 base and J 2 bases, leaving 9 bases between the germline ends. CDR3 in DNA: TGTGCCAGCAGCTTAGAGGCTACGACCTACGAGCAGTACTTC. It codes for CASSLEATTYEQYF.

This clonotype was seen a handful of times. The rearrangement joins TRBV19 to TRBJ2-5; 11 positions agree with TRBD1. Germline CDR1 LNHDA, CDR2 SQIVND (reference sequence). The J segment lost 4 bases and the V segment lost 5 bases, leaving 0 bases of the junction unmatched. This CDR3 comprises 13 residues. For the CDR3, the DNA is TGTGCCAGTAGTGGACAGGGGGCAGAGACCCAGTACTTC. Its protein product is CASSGQGAETQYF. The variable domain in full, completed from reference TRBV19 and TRBJ2-5, reads DGGITQSPKYLFRKEGQNVTLSCEQNLNHDAMYWYRQDPGQGLRLIYYSQIVNDFQKGDIAEGYSVSREKKESFPLTVTSAQKNPTAFYLCASSGQGAETQYFGPGTRLLVL.

This clonotype showed up many times. V is TRBV29-1 and J is TRBJ1-1; no reliable D call. The CDR3 totals 11 residues. Per the germline V gene, CDR1 is SQVTM and CDR2 is ANQGSEA. Deletions cut 3 bases from V and 7 bases from J, with 9 bases between. In nucleotides, the CDR3 is TGCAGCGTTGATTATGGCAATGAAGCTTTCTTT. Amino acid sequence: CSVDYGNEAFF.

There are many counts of this clonotype. The chain is built from TRBV12-3 or TRBV12-4 and TRBJ2-7, with 10 bases identical to TRBD2. This CDR3 region has 15 residues. V gave up 3 bases and J gave up 3 bases; unmatched junction bases: 5. The CDR3 here is CASSLRTSGFYEQYF. DNA of the CDR3: TGTGCCAGCAGTTTGCGGACTAGCGGTTTCTACGAGCAGTACTTC.

This clonotype showed up just a few times. V gene TRBV25-1 combines with J gene TRBJ2-7; D gene uncertain. V lost 1 base to trimming and J lost 2 bases, with 6 bases between them. Per germline, CDR1 MGHDK and CDR2 SYGVNS. The length of the CDR3 is 13 residues. CDR3: CASSELGPYEQYF. The CDR3 DNA reads TGTGCCAGCAGTGAATTAGGACCCTACGAGCAGTACTTC.

This clonotype was observed many times. The chain is built from TRBV28 and TRBJ2-1, with 11 positions matching TRBD2. This CDR3 is built from 18 residues. Trimming removed 5 bases from V and 1 base from J; junction bases left unmatched: 10. Germline loops: CDR1 MDHEN, CDR2 SYDVKM. The CDR3 nucleotides read TGTGCCAGCAGTAGCCTTAGCGGGAGGGCCAGGTCCTACAATGAGCAGTTCTTC. Residues: CASSSLSGRARSYNEQFF.

This clonotype was counted ten times or more. The chain combines TRBV20-1 with TRBJ2-7, with D unclear. The V end was cut by 2 bases, the J end by 0 bases, with 14 bases between. The CDR3 extends over 15 amino acids. The germline V gene has CDR1 DFQATT and CDR2 SNEGSKA (reference sequence). The CDR3 reads CSARPPGLVSYEQYF. CDR3 in DNA: TGCAGTGCTAGACCCCCAGGTTTGGTCTCCTACGAGCAGTACTTC.

This clonotype was seen a few times. J is TRBJ1-2 and V is TRBV24-1; 8 bases agree with TRBD1. This CDR3 spans 18 amino acids. V gave up 5 bases and J gave up 0 bases; unmatched junction bases: 13. Germline V gene sequence: CDR1 KGHDR, CDR2 SFDVKD. Here the CDR3 DNA reads TGTGCCACCAGTGTCAATGTGACAGGGGTCAAAGCTAACTATGGCTACACCTTC. Translated: CATSVNVTGVKANYGYTF.

This clonotype showed up just a few times. In DNA, the CDR3 is TGTGCCAGCAGCCCCCCTTTGAGGGCTTCTAATGAAAAACTGTTTTTT. As protein: CASSPPLRASNEKLFF. The rearrangement links TRBV7-2 to TRBJ1-4; D not resolved. CDR1 and CDR2 (germline): SGHTA, FQGNSA. The V end was cut by 5 bases, the J end by 3 bases, with 16 bases between. The CDR3 spans 16 residues.

This clonotype was found many times. The V gene is TRBV28, the J gene TRBJ2-7, with D tentatively TRBD2 (6 bases). This CDR3 comprises 14 residues. Trimming took off 3 bases at V and 5 bases at J, with 14 bases between the two ends. Germline loops: CDR1 MDHEN, CDR2 SYDVKM. The CDR3 protein is CASSFSGGFDEQYF. For the CDR3, the DNA is TGTGCCAGCAGTTTTTCAGGAGGGTTCGACGAGCAGTACTTC.

At least ten counts were recorded for this clonotype. The chain uses TRBV29-1 and TRBJ2-6; D call uncertain. This CDR3 is 14 amino acids long. Per the germline V gene, CDR1 is SQVTM and CDR2 is ANQGSEA. Trimming shortened V by 5 bases and J by 4 bases, and 12 bases separated the two germline ends. CDR3 DNA: TGCAGCGTTACCCTGGACCCCGGGGCCAACGTCCTGACTTTC. Translation: CSVTLDPGANVLTF.

Ten or more counts support this clonotype. The rearrangement uses TRBV7-9 and TRBJ2-2; TRBD2 aligns across 8 bases. The CDR3 is 15 amino acids. Germline assignment: CDR1 SEHNR and CDR2 FQNEAQ (reference sequence). The J segment lost 4 bases and the V segment lost 9 bases, leaving 10 bases of the junction unmatched. As DNA, the CDR3 is TGTGCCAGTCTCCCCGGGACTAGACGCACCGGGGAGCTGTTTTTT. Its protein product is CASLPGTRRTGELFF.

The chain joins TRBV10-3 to TRBJ1-5; D gene uncertain. Germline values: CDR1 ENHRY, CDR2 SYGVKD. CDR3 length: 15 residues. V gave up 4 bases and J gave up 1 base, with 11 bases separating them. Here the CDR3 DNA reads TGTGCCATCAGTGCGGGAGGGATCAGCAATCAGCCCCAGCATTTT. The encoded protein is CAISAGGISNQPQHF.